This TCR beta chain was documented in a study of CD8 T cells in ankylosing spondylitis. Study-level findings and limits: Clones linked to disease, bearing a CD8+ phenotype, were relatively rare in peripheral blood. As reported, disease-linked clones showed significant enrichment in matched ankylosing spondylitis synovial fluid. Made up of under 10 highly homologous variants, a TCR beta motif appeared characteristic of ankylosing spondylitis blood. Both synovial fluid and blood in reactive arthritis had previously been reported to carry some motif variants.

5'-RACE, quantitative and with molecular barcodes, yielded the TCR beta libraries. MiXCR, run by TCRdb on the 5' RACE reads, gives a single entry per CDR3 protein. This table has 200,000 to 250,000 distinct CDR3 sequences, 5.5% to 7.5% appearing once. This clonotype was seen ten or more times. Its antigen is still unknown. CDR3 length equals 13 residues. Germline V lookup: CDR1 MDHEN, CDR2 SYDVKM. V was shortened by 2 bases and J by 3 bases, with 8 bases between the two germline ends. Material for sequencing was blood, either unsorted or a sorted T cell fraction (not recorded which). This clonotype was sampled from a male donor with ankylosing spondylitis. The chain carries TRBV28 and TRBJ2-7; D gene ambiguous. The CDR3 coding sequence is TGTGCCAGCAGTTTAAGGGCAGTCTACGAGCAGTACTTC. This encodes CASSLRAVYEQYF.